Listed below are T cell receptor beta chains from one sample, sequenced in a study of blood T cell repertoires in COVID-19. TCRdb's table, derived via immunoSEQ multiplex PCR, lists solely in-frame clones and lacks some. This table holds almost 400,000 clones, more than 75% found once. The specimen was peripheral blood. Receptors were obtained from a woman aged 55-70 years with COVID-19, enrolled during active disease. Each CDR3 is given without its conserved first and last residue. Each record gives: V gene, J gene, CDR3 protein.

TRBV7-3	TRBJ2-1	ASSLARNNEQF
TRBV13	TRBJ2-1	ASNEFGRGIKDNEQF
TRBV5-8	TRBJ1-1	ASSYRELAAF
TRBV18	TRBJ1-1	ASSPSLGITEAF
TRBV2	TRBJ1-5	ASSEVGQLAIQPQH
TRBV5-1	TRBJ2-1	ASSGGTGVYNEQF
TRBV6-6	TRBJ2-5	ASSRGTERRETQY
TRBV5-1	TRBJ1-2	ASSLQGVPIYGYT
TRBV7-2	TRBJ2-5	ASSRSGTSVQTQY
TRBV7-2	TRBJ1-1	ASSLRQITNTEAF
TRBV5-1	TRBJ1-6	ASSQGRGGAPNSPLH
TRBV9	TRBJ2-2	ASSADDRPTGELF
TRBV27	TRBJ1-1	ASSLGGRLNTEAF
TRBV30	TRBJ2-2	AWSMRGNTGELF
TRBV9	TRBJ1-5	ASSPRGGGNQPQH
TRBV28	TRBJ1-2	ASSSGQINYGYT
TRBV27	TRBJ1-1	ASSFVPGNTEAF
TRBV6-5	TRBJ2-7	ASSFTSTGGPYEQY
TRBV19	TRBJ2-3	ATREERGAIGRDTQY
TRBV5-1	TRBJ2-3	ASSRTSGILDTQY
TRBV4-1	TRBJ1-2	ASSQDPQWNYGYT